These 24 T cell receptor beta chains originate from one sample sequenced in a study of blood T cell repertoires in COVID-19. Method: immunoSEQ multiplex PCR; TCRdb's copy keeps in-frame clones and lacks some. This table holds roughly 220,000 clones, roughly 81% found once. Sequencing was performed on peripheral blood. These receptors were obtained from a woman older than 75 with COVID-19, enrolled during active disease.

J is TRBJ1-1 and V is TRBV6-2 or TRBV6-3, with 9 nucleotides matching TRBD1. Losses at the gene ends were 0 bases for V and 3 bases for J; bases not matched to a gene: 8. Germline values: CDR1 MNHEY, CDR2 SVGEGT. This CDR3 region has 17 residues. CDR3 in amino acids: CASSYSGTGPWYTEAFF. As DNA, the CDR3 is TGTGCCAGCAGTTACTCCGGGACAGGGCCCTGGTACACTGAAGCTTTCTTT.

The V call is TRBV20-1, the J call TRBJ2-1; D uncertain. The CDR3 consists of 11 residues. Trimming took off 5 bases at V and 5 bases at J, with 7 bases between the two ends. Germline V gene data show CDR1 as DFQATT and CDR2 as SNEGSKA (reference sequence). This chain's CDR3 is CSAYYNNEQFF. Here the CDR3 DNA reads TGCAGTGCTTATTATAACAATGAGCAGTTCTTC.

The rearrangement uses TRBV4-2 and TRBJ1-5, with a tentative D call TRBD1 (6 bases). The V gene's germline CDR1 is LGHNA and CDR2 YNFKEQ. The CDR3 sequence is 15 residues long. V lost 1 base to trimming and J lost 6 bases, with 13 bases between them. The CDR3 sequence is CASSQATGTGQPQHF. The CDR3 coding sequence is TGTGCCAGCAGCCAAGCTACAGGGACGGGTCAGCCCCAGCATTTT.

CDR3 amino acids: CASTLLGGPGANVLTF. The CDR3 DNA reads TGTGCCAGCACCCTCTTAGGGGGACCTGGGGCCAACGTCCTGACTTTC. This chain uses TRBV11-2 with TRBJ2-6, with TRBD1 as a possible D gene (6 bases). This CDR3 spans 16 amino acids. The germline gives CDR1 SGHAT, CDR2 FQNNGV. Trimming left V 7 bases short and J 2 bases short, with 15 bases between.

There are a few counts of this clone. V gene TRBV3-1 (or the pseudogene TRBV3-2) combines with J gene TRBJ1-5; possibly TRBD1 for D (6 bases). With 4 bases removed from V and 9 bases from J, the gap between germline ends came to 16 bases. The germline V gene encodes CDR1 LGHDT and CDR2 YNNKEL (reference sequence). The CDR3 covers 14 residues. The DNA of the CDR3 is TGTGCCAGCAGCCCTGGGGGGGGCAGGGGGCCCCAGCATTTT. It codes for CASSPGGGRGPQHF.

J is TRBJ2-3 and V is TRBV4-2; maybe TRBD2 (5 bases). The CDR3 has 14 residues. V lost 0 bases and J lost 2, with 6 bases in between. The germline gives CDR1 LGHNA, CDR2 YNFKEQ. The CDR3 spells CASSQERATDTQYF. The CDR3 DNA is TGTGCCAGCAGCCAAGAGAGGGCCACAGATACGCAGTATTTT.

The chain links TRBV10-3 to TRBJ2-5; a weak D match, TRBD1 (7 bases). The length of the CDR3 is 16 residues. Germline values: CDR1 ENHRY, CDR2 SYGVKD. V was shortened by 5 bases and J by 1 base, with 17 bases between the two germline ends. CDR3 nucleotides: TGTGCCATCAGTAGAGGAGGGACAGCGAGCCAAGAGACCCAGTACTTC. Amino acid sequence: CAISRGGTASQETQYF.

CDR3 DNA: TGTGCCAGCAGCGTAGGGGAGGTGGGGCAGCCCCAGCATTTT. Protein: CASSVGEVGQPQHF. The chain links TRBV9 to TRBJ1-5; no clear D. CDR3 length: 14 residues. V dropped 0 bases and J dropped 7 bases, with 11 bases sitting between them. The germline CDR1 and CDR2 sequences are SGDLS and YYNGEE.

This clone was seen a handful of times. The chain couples TRBV9 to TRBJ2-1, with a possible D match to TRBD1 (5 bases). Trimming pared 4 bases from V and 0 bases from J, leaving 11 bases between. This CDR3 spans 15 amino acids. The germline CDR1 and CDR2 sequences are SGDLS and YYNGEE. Here the CDR3 DNA reads TGTGCCAGCAGCACCTTCAGGGCCTCCTACAATGAGCAGTTCTTC. Encoded protein: CASSTFRASYNEQFF.

V and J are TRBV2 and TRBJ1-5; 10 nucleotides line up with TRBD1. Trimming removed 3 bases from V and 3 bases from J; junction bases left unmatched: 5. The germline V gene has CDR1 SNHLY and CDR2 FYNNEI. The CDR3 is 16 residues long. DNA of the CDR3: TGTGCCAGCAGTGATGGGACAGGGGTTAACAATCAGCCCCAGCATTTT. Its protein is CASSDGTGVNNQPQHF. The full variable domain, rest sourced from reference TRBV2 and TRBJ1-5, is EPEVTQTPSHQVTQMGQEVILRCVPISNHLYFYWYRQILGQKVEFLVSFYNNEISEKSEIFDDQFSVERPDGSNFTLKIRSTKLEDSAMYFCASSDGTGVNNQPQHFGDGTRLSIL.

CDR3 nucleotides: TGTGCCAGCTCAAATGGGGGGTACTACGAGCAGTACTTC. Encoded protein: CASSNGGYYEQYF. The chain uses TRBV7-9 and TRBJ2-7, with D maybe TRBD2 (6 bases). The CDR3 is 13 residues long. CDR1 is SEHNR and CDR2 is FQNEAQ in the germline V gene (reference sequence). Trimming took off 8 bases at V and 3 bases at J, with 14 bases between the two ends.

The chain is built from TRBV5-1 and TRBJ2-7; TRBD2 might be the D (5 bases). The germline gives CDR1 SGHRS, CDR2 YFSETQ. The CDR3 consists of 14 residues. The V end lost 1 base, the J end lost 0 bases, and 8 bases lay between the germline ends. The CDR3 loop is CASSLTAVSYEQYF. The CDR3 region has the DNA TGCGCCAGCAGCTTGACAGCGGTCTCCTACGAGCAGTACTTC. Together with reference TRBV5-1 and TRBJ2-7, the CDR3 gives the full variable domain: KAGVTQTPRYLIKTRGQQVTLSCSPISGHRSVSWYQQTPGQGLQFLFEYFSETQRNKGNFPGRFSGRQFSNSRSEMNVSTLELGDSALYLCASSLTAVSYEQYFGPGTRLTVT.

The sample holds one count of this clone. This chain joins TRBV5-1 and TRBJ2-7, with 11 bases lining up with TRBD2. This CDR3 has 14 residues. The junction had 1 base not matched to a gene; V was cut back by 4 bases and J by 1 base. CDR1 and CDR2 (germline): SGHRS, YFSETQ. The DNA for the CDR3 is TGCGCCAGCAGCCGGACTAGCGGGTCCTACGAGCAGTACTTC. Encoded protein: CASSRTSGSYEQYF.

This clone was recorded a few times. The genes are TRBV5-1 and TRBJ1-4; maybe TRBD1 (6 bases). In germline, CDR1 is SGHRS, CDR2 YFSETQ. This CDR3 spans 16 amino acids. V was pared by 0 bases and J by 7 bases, with 16 bases between. For the CDR3, the DNA is TGCGCCAGCAGCTTGGGGACAGCCTCTTGGGGTGAAAAACTGTTTTTT. It yields the protein CASSLGTASWGEKLFF. The full variable domain, in which reference TRBV5-1 and TRBJ1-4 provide the parts outside the CDR3, is KAGVTQTPRYLIKTRGQQVTLSCSPISGHRSVSWYQQTPGQGLQFLFEYFSETQRNKGNFPGRFSGRQFSNSRSEMNVSTLELGDSALYLCASSLGTASWGEKLFFGSGTQLSVL.

The J gene is TRBJ1-2, the V gene TRBV19, with 9 bases fitting TRBD1. This CDR3 has 18 amino acids. Germline trimming cut 0 bases from V and 5 bases from J; bases unmatched to any gene: 13. The germline V gene encodes CDR1 LNHDA and CDR2 SQIVND (reference sequence). CDR3 nucleotides: TGTGCCAGTAGTATAGAAGGCTCCGGGACAGGGTTTGGTTATGGCTACACCTTC. It encodes CASSIEGSGTGFGYGYTF.

In its sample, this clone was seen once. The chain joins TRBV6-5 to TRBJ2-1, with 12 bases matching TRBD2. This CDR3 contains 14 residues. CDR1 and CDR2 (germline): MNHEY, SVGAGI. After removal of 7 bases from V and 4 bases from J, the junction contained 2 bases not matched to a gene. The CDR3 sequence: CASKGTSGYNEQFF. Written as DNA, the CDR3 is TGTGCCAGCAAAGGGACTAGCGGGTACAATGAGCAGTTCTTC.

The genes are TRBV5-8 and TRBJ1-2, with TRBD1 as a possible D gene (5 bases). V lost 4 bases, J lost 0 bases, and 13 bases lay in between. This CDR3 region has 15 residues. Germline CDR1 SGHTS, CDR2 YDEGEE. The CDR3 DNA reads as TGTGCCAGCAGCGGCGGGGCCCAAGCTAACTATGGCTACACCTTC. It yields the protein CASSGGAQANYGYTF.

This clone showed up just a few times. This rearrangement joins TRBV2 to TRBJ1-6; a possible D gene is TRBD1 (6 bases). The germline V and J ends were trimmed by 10 bases and 0 bases, with 13 bases remaining between them. Germline loops: CDR1 SNHLY, CDR2 FYNNEI. The CDR3 length is 15 residues. CDR3 nucleotide sequence: TGTGCCACTACCACAGGGAGCTCCTATAATTCACCCCTCCACTTT. This translates into CATTTGSSYNSPLHF.

V gene TRBV11-2 combines with J gene TRBJ1-1; D gene ambiguous. The germline V and J ends were trimmed by 1 base and 1 base, with 7 bases remaining between them. The CDR3 has 14 residues. The germline CDR1 and CDR2 sequences are SGHAT and FQNNGV. CDR3 nucleotides: TGTGCCAGCAGCTTAGGACTTCCGAACACTGAAGCTTTCTTT. It codes for CASSLGLPNTEAFF. The entire variable domain, with the rest obtained from reference TRBV11-2 and TRBJ1-1, is as follows: EAGVAQSPRYKIIEKRQSVAFWCNPISGHATLYWYQQILGQGPKLLIQFQNNGVVDDSQLPKDRFSAERLKGVDSTLKIQPAKLEDSAVYLCASSLGLPNTEAFFGQGTRLTVV.

V and J are TRBV12-3 or TRBV12-4 and TRBJ1-2, with a weak D call TRBD1 (6 bases). This CDR3 is 12 amino acids long. V lost 6 bases, J lost 10 bases, and 15 bases lay in between. The CDR3 bases are TGTGCCAGCAGCCACGGGGGGGGGCCCTACACCTTC. The encoded protein is CASSHGGGPYTF.

This chain uses TRBV19 with TRBJ1-1; D unclear. Trimming left V 0 bases short and J 5 bases short, with 13 bases between. In germline, CDR1 is LNHDA, CDR2 SQIVND (reference sequence). The CDR3 runs 15 residues. The chain's CDR3 is CASSIDSVPVTEAFF. The CDR3 nucleotides read TGTGCCAGTAGTATAGATTCCGTCCCTGTTACTGAAGCTTTCTTT.

V and J are TRBV28 and TRBJ1-1, with D maybe TRBD1 (6 bases). The CDR3 consists of 13 residues. Trimming took 11 bases from V and 1 from J, leaving 14 bases between them. Germline-derived CDR1 and CDR2 are MDHEN and SYDVKM. CDR3 DNA sequence: TGTGCCTCTCAGGGGCCTCAGAACACTGAAGCTTTCTTT. It translates to CASQGPQNTEAFF.

The genes are TRBV6-1 and TRBJ1-5; a weak D match, TRBD1 (6 bases). This CDR3 is 14 amino acids long. Germline V gives CDR1 MNHNS, CDR2 SASEGT. The V gene lost 3 bases and the J gene lost 3 bases, with 9 bases spanning the gap. The CDR3 loop reads CASSDQGSNQPQHF. In nucleotides, the CDR3 is TGTGCCAGCAGTGACCAGGGGTCCAATCAGCCCCAGCATTTT.

This clone was seen only once. The chain couples TRBV29-1 to TRBJ2-7; perhaps TRBD1 as D (5 bases). This CDR3 is built from 12 residues. The V gene's germline CDR1 is SQVTM and CDR2 ANQGSEA. Deletions cut 4 bases from V and 4 bases from J, with 11 bases between. The CDR3 DNA reads as TGCAGCGTTGGGGTCCCAGGGTACGAGCAGTACTTC. Translating gives CSVGVPGYEQYF.